The 15 T cell receptor beta chains below were found in one sample sequenced in a study of spatial heterogeneity in lung cancer. Time point of the sample: sample taken at primary tumor resection. Material for sequencing was whole RNA from tumor, nontumor lung or frozen PBMC, left unsorted. TCRdb processed the 5' RACE reads anew with MiXCR; each CDR3 protein has one entry. Found here are under 30,000 distinct CDR3 sequences, about 4.7% of them singletons; the top ten hold around 5.5%. The sample here was PBMCs, taken at surgery. These receptor sequences come from a male donor with early-stage non-small cell lung cancer.

Ten or more counts support this clonotype. The V and J genes are TRBV5-4 and TRBJ1-4, with a tentative D call TRBD1 (6 bases). Per the germline V gene, CDR1 is SGHNT and CDR2 is YYREEE (reference sequence). The V end lost 0 bases, the J end lost 5 bases, and 8 bases lay between the germline ends. The CDR3 loop spans 14 amino acids. This CDR3 is CASSLGGANEKLFF. CDR3 nucleotides: TGTGCCAGCAGCTTGGGGGGGGCAAATGAAAAACTGTTTTTT. The full variable domain, rest sourced from reference TRBV5-4 and TRBJ1-4, is ETGVTQSPTHLIKTRGQQVTLRCSSQSGHNTVSWYQQALGQGPQFIFQYYREEENGRGNFPPRFSGLQFPNYSSELNVNALELDDSALYLCASSLGGANEKLFFGSGTQLSVL.

This clonotype was picked up many times. CDR3 sequence reads: CASSSGQGATYEQYF. The CDR3 region has the DNA TGTGCCAGCAGTTCAGGGCAGGGGGCAACCTACGAGCAGTACTTC. The chain has TRBV12-3 or TRBV12-4 and TRBJ2-7, with 8 bases aligning to TRBD1. The CDR3 extends over 15 amino acids. With 4 bases clipped from V and 2 bases from J, the junction kept 7 bases outside the gene matches.

The chain has TRBV28 and TRBJ1-5; unclear D gene. In germline, CDR1 is MDHEN, CDR2 SYDVKM. V shed 3 bases and J shed 0 bases, with 12 bases lying between them. This CDR3 region has 16 residues. The DNA for the CDR3 is TGTGCCAGCAGTTTGGGCCCCCTTTATAGCAATCAGCCCCAGCATTTT. It encodes CASSLGPLYSNQPQHF.

This clonotype has at least ten counts. The rearrangement joins TRBV28 to TRBJ2-5; 9 bases are a match to TRBD1. The germline V gene encodes CDR1 MDHEN and CDR2 SYDVKM. The CDR3 runs 15 residues. Germline trimming cut 8 bases from V and 3 bases from J; bases unmatched to any gene: 10. The CDR3 coding sequence is TGTGCCAGCTGCTATGGGGGACAGGGAAAAGAGACCCAGTACTTC. Translated: CASCYGGQGKETQYF.

This clonotype was recorded many times. V is TRBV5-4 and J is TRBJ2-1, with D possibly being TRBD2 (5 bases). The V gene lost 4 bases and the J gene lost 10 bases, with 15 bases spanning the gap. CDR3 length: 13 amino acids. The germline CDR1 and CDR2 sequences are SGHNT and YYREEE (reference sequence). CDR3 coding DNA: TGTGCCAGCAGCCTGGGCGGGTTGCGCGAGCAGTTCTTC. Protein product: CASSLGGLREQFF.

This clonotype was recorded many times. The chain recombines TRBV6-2 or TRBV6-3 with TRBJ2-7, with TRBD1 matching over 8 bases. This CDR3 spans 14 amino acids. Looked up from germline, CDR1 is MNHEY and CDR2 is SVGEGT. Losses at the gene ends were 6 bases for V and 2 bases for J; bases not matched to a gene: 6. The CDR3: CASRRGTGTYEQYF. CDR3 DNA sequence: TGTGCCAGCAGGAGGGGGACAGGAACCTACGAGCAGTACTTC.

This clonotype was picked up many times. The V gene is TRBV6-6, the J gene TRBJ2-3, with TRBD1 matching 7 bases. Per the germline V gene, CDR1 is MNHNY and CDR2 is SVGAGI (reference sequence). The CDR3 length is 15 residues. J gave up 1 base and V 0 bases, and 1 base lay outside the gene matches. The CDR3 is CASSYSDRRTDTQYF. In DNA form, the CDR3 reads TGTGCCAGCAGTTACTCGGACAGGCGCACAGATACGCAGTATTTT.

This clonotype was counted ten times or more. J is TRBJ2-6 and V is TRBV5-1; 10 bases fit TRBD2. V was pared by 5 bases and J by 3 bases, with 11 bases of the junction left unmatched. This CDR3 is built from 18 residues. The germline gives CDR1 SGHRS, CDR2 YFSETQ. CDR3 sequence (DNA): TGCGCCAGCAGGGCTACCTTAGCGGGAGGAAGTGGGGCCAACGTCCTGACTTTC. As protein: CASRATLAGGSGANVLTF.

This clonotype was seen at least ten times. This sequence joins TRBV5-1 and TRBJ2-1, with D maybe TRBD2 (5 bases). The V and J ends lost 0 bases and 12 bases respectively, with 7 bases between them. The CDR3 covers 11 residues. CDR1 is SGHRS and CDR2 is YFSETQ in the germline V gene. The CDR3 bases are TGCGCCAGCAGCTTGGGGGAGTTGCAGTTCTTC. It yields the protein CASSLGELQFF.

This clonotype showed up many times. This sequence joins TRBV12-3 or TRBV12-4 and TRBJ1-1; D may be TRBD1 (6 bases). Trimming took 5 bases from V and 0 from J, leaving 13 bases between them. This CDR3 is built from 15 residues. The CDR3 loop is CASSTQTGMNTEAFF. The DNA of the CDR3 is TGTGCCAGCAGTACCCAGACAGGAATGAACACTGAAGCTTTCTTT.

In this sample, this clonotype turned up many times. The chain joins TRBV6-2 or TRBV6-3 to TRBJ2-7, with 8 bases matching TRBD2. The V and J ends lost 0 bases and 3 bases, in that order; junction bases with no gene match: 16. The CDR3 is 19 residues long. Germline V gene lookup returns CDR1 MNHEY and CDR2 SVGEGT. Written as DNA, the CDR3 is TGTGCCAGCAGTTACTCCCGACGGATTAGCGGGATGGAACGCTACGAGCAGTACTTC. This sequence encodes CASSYSRRISGMERYEQYF.

This clonotype was recorded at least ten times. In DNA form, the CDR3 reads TGCAGCGTTGAAGACACGCGGGACCGAGTCACCGGGGAGCTGTTTTTT. This sequence encodes CSVEDTRDRVTGELFF. J is TRBJ2-2 and V is TRBV29-1; maybe TRBD2 (6 bases). Deletions cut 0 bases from V and 4 bases from J, with 15 bases between. The germline gives CDR1 SQVTM, CDR2 ANQGSEA. This CDR3 has 16 amino acids.

This chain links TRBV12-3 or TRBV12-4 with TRBJ2-5; D remains ambiguous. This CDR3 spans 14 amino acids. Trimming cost V 6 bases and J 9 bases, with 20 bases left between them. The CDR3 is CASSTLRPPGAQYF. Here the CDR3 DNA reads TGTGCCAGCAGCACCTTGCGTCCGCCTGGGGCCCAGTACTTC.

This clonotype was recorded at least ten times. This chain uses TRBV6-5 with TRBJ2-1; 7 positions match TRBD2. The germline gives CDR1 MNHEY, CDR2 SVGAGI. The CDR3 totals 13 residues. J lost 10 bases, V lost 8 bases, and 11 bases had no gene match. CDR3 residues: CASAGVAGAEQFF. The CDR3 bases are TGTGCCAGCGCGGGCGTGGCGGGAGCCGAGCAGTTCTTC.

This chain joins TRBV3-1 and TRBJ1-6; D gene uncertain. V lost 0 bases and J lost 7, with 16 bases in between. Germline V gives CDR1 LGHDT, CDR2 YNNKEL (reference sequence). This CDR3 spans 17 amino acids. The CDR3 coding sequence is TGTGCCAGCAGCCAAGATCTGGGCGGGCAACCGAATTCACCCCTCCACTTT. It codes for CASSQDLGGQPNSPLHF.